This entry lists 23 T cell receptor beta chains sequenced from one sample in a study of Ad26.COV2.S vaccination and SARS-CoV-2 variants. Assay: immunoSEQ multiplex PCR; the TCRdb copy retains only in-frame clones and omits some. Here the sample spans roughly 400,000 clones, 75% to 90% being singletons. Treatment denoted: approximately 18 received Ad26.COV2.S at low or high dose, single or two shots; about 5 received placebo; per-sample allocation not given. Vaccine and placebo recipients were sampled on day 63 after the first injection. The sample consisted of peripheral blood, taken in a trial of Ad26.COV2.S vaccine versus placebo. These receptors came from a person aged 18-65 years who received the Ad26.COV2.S COVID-19 vaccine or a placebo.

V gene TRBV19 combines with J gene TRBJ2-1, with TRBD2 identical over 9 bases. V was clipped by 4 bases and J by 4 bases; unmatched bases: 11. This CDR3 region has 17 residues. Germline CDR1 and CDR2: LNHDA and SQIVND (reference sequence). This CDR3 is CASSTLLAGEGYNEQFF. The CDR3 bases are TGTGCCAGTAGTACCCTTTTAGCGGGAGAGGGATACAATGAGCAGTTCTTC.

The gene calls are TRBV23-1 and TRBJ2-7, with D perhaps given as TRBD1 or TRBD2 (5 bases each). TRBV23-1 is an ORF; its function is uncertain. The CDR3 length is 16 residues. The ends were cut back, 0 bases at V and 2 bases at J, with 14 bases in the middle. CDR3 bases: TGCGCCAGCAGTCAATCGAAAGGGACCCGTACCTACGAGCAGTACTTC. Translating it yields CASSQSKGTRTYEQYF.

The chain is built from TRBV6-2 or TRBV6-3 and TRBJ1-3; D unresolved. The CDR3 sequence is 15 residues long. The germline gives CDR1 MNHEY, CDR2 SVGEGT. The V gene lost 6 bases and the J gene lost 0 bases, with 12 bases spanning the gap. The CDR3, as DNA: TGTGCCAGCAGACCTCTTCTCGGCTCTGGAAACACCATATATTTT. Translated: CASRPLLGSGNTIYF.

The CDR3 DNA is TGTGCCTGGGGGACAGGGCTGGACACTGAAGCTTTCTTT. It encodes CAWGTGLDTEAFF. V and J are TRBV30 and TRBJ1-1, with 9 positions matching TRBD1. The CDR3 covers 13 residues. Losses at the gene ends were 5 bases for V and 3 bases for J; bases not matched to a gene: 4. Germline V lookup: CDR1 GTSNPN, CDR2 SVGIG (reference sequence).

The CDR3 region has the DNA TGTGCCAGCAGCGTAGGTCTGCTAGCGGAGCTCTACGAGCAGTACTTC. Protein sequence: CASSVGLLAELYEQYF. This chain joins TRBV9 and TRBJ2-7, with 7 bases that match TRBD2. V was pared by 0 bases and J by 3 bases, with 9 bases of the junction left unmatched. The CDR3 extends over 16 amino acids. Germline CDR1 and CDR2: SGDLS and YYNGEE.

V is TRBV9 and J is TRBJ2-3; TRBD2 matches 7 bases. The germline V gene has CDR1 SGDLS and CDR2 YYNGEE. V was clipped by 0 bases and J by 2 bases; unmatched bases: 6. The CDR3 extends over 16 amino acids. The CDR3 DNA is TGTGCCAGCAGCGTAGGGGGGAGGGCCATCACAGATACGCAGTATTTT. This sequence encodes CASSVGGRAITDTQYF.

The rearrangement joins TRBV10-3 to TRBJ1-3, with TRBD1 identical over 7 bases. Germline V gene lookup returns CDR1 ENHRY and CDR2 SYGVKD. After removal of 0 bases from V and 7 bases from J, the junction contained 21 bases not matched to a gene. This CDR3 has 20 residues. CDR3 nucleotide sequence: TGTGCCATCAGTGAGTCAGGGACAGTCTTTTCGGTGGCGTCAAGGAACACCATATATTTT. It translates to CAISESGTVFSVASRNTIYF.

The chain recombines TRBV11-3 with TRBJ1-4; unclear D gene. CDR3 length: 15 residues. V was clipped by 4 bases and J by 2 bases, with 11 bases between them. Germline CDR1 SGHNT, CDR2 YENEEA. The CDR3, as DNA: TGTGCCAGCAGCTCGGGAGAGTCTACTAATGAAAAACTGTTTTTT. Its protein product is CASSSGESTNEKLFF.

V usage is TRBV6-5 and J usage is TRBJ1-6; D perhaps matches TRBD1 (6 bases). The V and J ends lost 6 bases and 5 bases respectively, with 11 bases between them. CDR3 length equals 14 residues. CDR1 and CDR2 (germline): MNHEY, SVGAGI. CDR3 DNA: TGTGCCAGCAGGAACAGGGAGAATAATTCACCCCTCCACTTT. It codes for CASRNRENNSPLHF.

In DNA, the CDR3 is TGTGCCAGTACTCGGACAGGGCTGGTCACTGAAGCTTTCTTT. Encoded protein: CASTRTGLVTEAFF. The chain has TRBV19 and TRBJ1-1; 8 bases line up with TRBD1. The J segment lost 4 bases and the V segment lost 7 bases, leaving 8 bases of the junction unmatched. In germline, CDR1 is LNHDA, CDR2 SQIVND (reference sequence). The CDR3 totals 14 residues.

This clone was detected only a few times. The chain combines TRBV2 with TRBJ2-7, with 7 bases matching TRBD1. V shed 6 bases, J shed 3 bases, and the junction held 11 bases outside the gene matches. CDR3 length equals 15 residues. CDR1 is SNHLY, CDR2 FYNNEI, per germline. CDR3 sequence reads: CASRPRQGRGYEQYF. Here the CDR3 DNA reads TGTGCCAGCAGACCAAGACAGGGAAGAGGCTACGAGCAGTACTTC.

This rearrangement joins TRBV27 to TRBJ1-2; 7 nucleotides line up with TRBD1. V shed 5 bases, J shed 0 bases, and the junction held 3 bases outside the gene matches. Germline V gene sequence: CDR1 MNHEY, CDR2 SMNVEV (reference sequence). The CDR3 is made up of 14 amino acids. CDR3 residues: CASSQGTANYGYTF. The CDR3 DNA sequence: TGTGCCAGCAGTCAGGGGACAGCTAACTATGGCTACACCTTC.

This chain links TRBV12-1 with TRBJ2-7; the DNA was not used to check the table's D call, TRBD1. TRBV12-1 is listed as a pseudogene. This CDR3 comprises 15 residues. DNA for the CDR3: TGTGCCAGCAGCAAACTGGACAGAAAGGCCTACGAGCAGTACTTC. Translation gives CASSKLDRKAYEQYF.

This clone is a singleton in its sample. This chain links TRBV5-5 with TRBJ1-1; no clear D. Germline lookup yields CDR1 SGHKS and CDR2 YYEKEE (reference sequence). V was cut by 0 bases and J by 11 bases, with 17 bases left in between. The CDR3 sequence is 14 residues long. The CDR3 loop is CASSLVFSNPGAFF. The CDR3 nucleotides are TGTGCCAGCAGCTTGGTCTTCTCGAACCCGGGGGCTTTCTTT.

The sample holds a few counts of this clone. The chain combines TRBV4-1 with TRBJ2-7; D is unresolved. Germline values: CDR1 MGHRA, CDR2 YSYEKL. The CDR3 spans 15 residues. Trimming left V 4 bases short and J 0 bases short, with 13 bases between. The CDR3 is CASSRALSGSYEQYF. The CDR3 DNA is TGCGCCAGCAGCCGGGCCCTTTCGGGCTCCTACGAGCAGTACTTC.

V gene TRBV7-3 combines with J gene TRBJ2-3; 12 bases are shared with TRBD2. The CDR3 covers 15 residues. Trimming took 4 bases from V and 6 from J; bases not matched to a gene: 5. Germline assignment: CDR1 SGHTA and CDR2 FQGTGA. The CDR3 DNA reads TGTGCCAGCAGCTACACTAGCGGGAGGACGGATACGCAGTATTTT. Its protein product is CASSYTSGRTDTQYF.

The J gene is TRBJ2-1, the V gene TRBV14; perhaps TRBD1 as D (5 bases). The germline V gene has CDR1 SGHDN and CDR2 FVKESK. V was clipped by 4 bases and J by 6 bases, with 10 bases between them. The CDR3 spans 13 residues. The CDR3 coding sequence is TGTGCCAGCAGCCTCTGGGGCCTCAATGAGCAGTTCTTC. This codes for CASSLWGLNEQFF. Full variable domain (outside the CDR3, taken from reference TRBV14 and TRBJ2-1): EAGVTQFPSHSVIEKGQTVTLRCDPISGHDNLYWYRRVMGKEIKFLLHFVKESKQDESGMPNNRFLAERTGGTYSTLKVQPAELEDSGVYFCASSLWGLNEQFFGPGTRLTVL.

The chain joins TRBV27 to TRBJ1-3; unclear D gene. The germline V and J ends were trimmed by 2 bases and 1 base, with 15 bases remaining between them. From germline, CDR1 is MNHEY and CDR2 SMNVEV (reference sequence). This CDR3 has 17 residues. The CDR3: CASSLNRGALSGNTIYF. CDR3 nucleotides: TGTGCCAGCAGTTTAAATCGTGGAGCACTATCTGGAAACACCATATATTTT.

The chain has TRBV15 and TRBJ2-7; D gene ambiguous. The CDR3 sequence is 13 residues long. CDR1 and CDR2 (germline): LNHNV, YYDKDF (reference sequence). Deletions cut 5 bases from V and 3 bases from J, with 11 bases between. CDR3 protein: CATSQQLNYEQYF. The CDR3 nucleotides read TGTGCCACCAGCCAACAGTTGAACTACGAGCAGTACTTC.

The rearrangement uses TRBV4-1 and TRBJ1-4; D uncertain. Trimming cost V 3 bases and J 5 bases, with 10 bases left between them. The CDR3 extends over 14 amino acids. CDR1 and CDR2 from the germline V gene are MGHRA and YSYEKL. CDR3 nucleotide sequence: TGCGCCAGCAGCCATCCGGGCCCCAATGAAAAACTGTTTTTT. This gives the protein CASSHPGPNEKLFF.

This clone was picked up one time. The chain employs TRBV5-1 and TRBJ1-4; D may be TRBD1 (5 bases). The CDR3 extends over 15 amino acids. Trimming removed 0 bases from V and 7 bases from J, with 13 bases in between. CDR1 and CDR2 (germline): SGHRS, YFSETQ. The CDR3 spells CASSLAGKRGEKLFF. CDR3 DNA: TGCGCCAGCAGCTTGGCCGGGAAAAGGGGTGAAAAACTGTTTTTT. The full variable domain, in which reference TRBV5-1 and TRBJ1-4 provide the parts outside the CDR3, is KAGVTQTPRYLIKTRGQQVTLSCSPISGHRSVSWYQQTPGQGLQFLFEYFSETQRNKGNFPGRFSGRQFSNSRSEMNVSTLELGDSALYLCASSLAGKRGEKLFFGSGTQLSVL.

This clone was observed once. The chain is built from TRBV2 and TRBJ2-3; D is possibly TRBD2 (6 bases). Trimming removed 9 bases at V and 0 bases at J, with 16 bases between. There are 15 residues in the CDR3. Germline CDR1 reads SNHLY; CDR2 reads FYNNEI. The CDR3 nucleotides are TGTGCCAGGTCAAACGGGAGTACTAGCACAGATACGCAGTATTTT. This gives the protein CARSNGSTSTDTQYF.

Comment on this clone: Its ends do not fully match the called genes, so a read error is possible. The chain couples TRBV7-7 to TRBJ2-1; 16 bases are a match to TRBD2. CDR1 and CDR2 from the germline V gene are SSHAT and FNYEAQ (reference sequence). The CDR3 is 15 residues long. The CDR3 region is CASSLGTSGRGEQFF. The CDR3 DNA reads as TGTGCTAGCAGCTTAGGGACTAGCGGGAGGGGGGAGCAGTTCTTC.